Listed here are 20 T cell receptor beta chains from one sample, sequenced in a study of T cells after posttransplantation cyclophosphamide. Profiled with immunoSEQ multiplex PCR; TCRdb holds only in-frame clones, not every one. This sample has about 22,000 clones, with about 76% found just once. The sample taken for sequencing was memory CD4+ T cells sorted from PBMCs. The receptor source for this set is a woman between 55 and 75 years old in good health, CMV-negative, and a related stem cell transplant donor.

The V call is TRBV2, the J call TRBJ2-1; D is perhaps TRBD1 (6 bases). Germline CDR1 reads SNHLY; CDR2 reads FYNNEI. Trimming shortened V by 4 bases and J by 5 bases, and 12 bases separated the two germline ends. The CDR3 totals 14 residues. In DNA form, the CDR3 reads TGTGCCAGCAGTGTCCAGGGGACCCACAATGAGCAGTTCTTC. Residues: CASSVQGTHNEQFF.

The CDR3 is CASSSRLANEQYF. The CDR3, as DNA: TGTGCCAGCAGTTCCCGACTAGCTAACGAGCAGTACTTC. The V gene is TRBV6-7, the J gene TRBJ2-7, with 7 bases matching TRBD2. TRBV6-7 is given ORF status, its function remaining uncertain. The CDR3 has 13 residues. V dropped 4 bases and J dropped 5; count of bases not matched to a gene: 5.

The chain's CDR3 is CASSPQGFNSPLHF. Here the CDR3 DNA reads TGTGCCAGTAGTCCTCAGGGGTTTAATTCACCCCTCCACTTT. The chain employs TRBV19 and TRBJ1-6; a weak D match, TRBD1 (6 bases). The CDR3 sequence is 14 residues long. Trimming cost V 5 bases and J 6 bases, with 11 bases left between them. Per the germline V gene, CDR1 is LNHDA and CDR2 is SQIVND (reference sequence).

The chain is built from TRBV6-6 and TRBJ2-7; tentative D call: TRBD2 (5 bases). V was cut by 6 bases and J by 6 bases, with 12 bases left in between. The germline gives CDR1 MNHNY, CDR2 SVGAGI (reference sequence). This CDR3 contains 12 residues. The CDR3 bases are TGTGCCAGCAGGGATCCGGGGATCGAGCAGTACTTC. This codes for CASRDPGIEQYF.

The J gene is TRBJ2-1, the V gene TRBV7-2, with a tentative D call TRBD1 (6 bases). The ends were cut back, 5 bases at V and 4 bases at J, with 15 bases in the middle. The CDR3 is 15 amino acids. From germline, CDR1 is SGHTA and CDR2 FQGNSA. The CDR3 DNA sequence: TGTGCCAGCAGCGTCGGGCAGGGGCGGTACAATGAGCAGTTCTTC. Translation gives CASSVGQGRYNEQFF.

V gene TRBV6-5 combines with J gene TRBJ2-7; D might be TRBD1 (6 bases). Trimming removed 11 bases at V and 6 bases at J, with 23 bases between. This CDR3 region has 14 residues. Germline CDR1 and CDR2: MNHEY and SVGAGI. The chain's CDR3 is CAASDGRGWSEQYF. CDR3 DNA: TGTGCCGCCTCGGACGGCAGGGGTTGGAGCGAGCAGTACTTC.

The genes are TRBV2 and TRBJ2-5; TRBD1 aligns across 7 bases. Germline V gives CDR1 SNHLY, CDR2 FYNNEI. The CDR3 has 14 residues. The junction had 9 bases not matched to a gene; V was cut back by 6 bases and J by 5 bases. As DNA, the CDR3 is TGTGCCAGCAGCTGGTTGAGGGGGCCCGAGACCCAGTACTTC. Protein sequence: CASSWLRGPETQYF.

This chain joins TRBV10-3 and TRBJ2-7; 10 bases are shared with TRBD2. The CDR3 covers 13 residues. Germline CDR1 is ENHRY and CDR2 is SYGVKD. Losses at the gene ends were 10 bases for V and 4 bases for J; bases not matched to a gene: 7. The CDR3 is CATTTSGMYEQYF. The CDR3 DNA follows: TGTGCCACAACCACTAGCGGGATGTACGAGCAGTACTTC.

This clone was counted a single time. The chain combines TRBV5-4 with TRBJ2-2, with a weak D call TRBD2 (6 bases). Germline assignment: CDR1 SGHNT and CDR2 YYREEE (reference sequence). Trimming took 4 bases from V and 2 from J, leaving 18 bases between them. This CDR3 region has 17 residues. The CDR3 region has the DNA TGTGCCAGCAGCAAAACCGGGACTTCAAAAAACACCGGGGAGCTGTTTTTT. Encoded protein: CASSKTGTSKNTGELFF.

This clone was picked up a small number of times. The CDR3 DNA follows: TGTGCCAGCAGTGAACAAGGACAGAGCTCTGGAAACACCATATATTTT. This encodes CASSEQGQSSGNTIYF. The J gene is TRBJ1-3, the V gene TRBV2; maybe TRBD1 (6 bases). V dropped 2 bases and J dropped 0 bases, with 11 bases sitting between them. The CDR3 sequence is 16 residues long. Germline V gene sequence: CDR1 SNHLY, CDR2 FYNNEI.

The chain couples TRBV6-6 to TRBJ1-2; D unclear. The CDR3 is made up of 12 amino acids. Trimming shortened V by 2 bases and J by 5 bases, and 6 bases separated the two germline ends. Germline V lookup: CDR1 MNHNY, CDR2 SVGAGI (reference sequence). In nucleotides, the CDR3 is TGTGCCAGCAGTTACGCGGGATATGGCTACACCTTC. Amino acid sequence: CASSYAGYGYTF.

The chain combines TRBV18 with TRBJ1-6; 9 bases agree with TRBD1. The CDR3 extends over 14 amino acids. Germline CDR1 reads KGHSH; CDR2 reads LQKENI. With 6 bases clipped from V and 7 bases from J, the junction kept 4 bases outside the gene matches. The CDR3 protein is CASSIGQGNSPLHF. The CDR3 region has the DNA TGTGCCAGCTCGATCGGACAGGGGAATTCACCCCTCCACTTT.

As to this clone: The same CDR3 is also encoded by other DNA sequences in this sample. The chain recombines TRBV5-1 with TRBJ2-5; D perhaps matches TRBD1 (5 bases). Germline CDR1 SGHRS, CDR2 YFSETQ. V was trimmed by 2 bases and J by 1 base, leaving 6 bases between them. CDR3 length: 13 residues. CDR3 sequence (DNA): TGCGCCAGCAGCTTCACAGGCCAAGAGACCCAGTACTTC. The encoded protein is CASSFTGQETQYF.

This chain links TRBV12-2 with TRBJ2-7; the table's D call, TRBD2, was not checked against the DNA. TRBV12-2 is designated a pseudogene. The length of the CDR3 is 14 residues. The CDR3 sequence is CASRLDGGLYEQYF. Written as DNA, the CDR3 is TGTGCAAGTCGCCTGGACGGGGGGCTCTACGAGCAGTACTTC.

The genes are TRBV10-3 and TRBJ2-6, with a weak D call TRBD1 (6 bases). Trimming shortened V by 0 bases and J by 1 base, and 13 bases separated the two germline ends. The CDR3 totals 18 residues. Germline V lookup: CDR1 ENHRY, CDR2 SYGVKD. The CDR3 nucleotides read TGTGCCATCAGTGAGTCGACAAGGACAGCATCTGGGGCCAACGTCCTGACTTTC. It codes for CAISESTRTASGANVLTF.

This clone was observed a few times. This chain uses TRBV6-5 with TRBJ1-3; no firm D call. V dropped 6 bases and J dropped 0 bases, with 12 bases sitting between them. The CDR3 contains 15 residues. CDR1 is MNHEY, CDR2 SVGAGI, per germline. CDR3 bases: TGTGCCAGCAGGATAGACTTCTTCTCTGGAAACACCATATATTTT. Translating it yields CASRIDFFSGNTIYF.

This chain links TRBV11-3 with TRBJ2-2; D gene uncertain. CDR3 length: 11 amino acids. V lost 2 bases, J lost 7 bases, and 2 bases lay in between. Germline V gene lookup returns CDR1 SGHNT and CDR2 YENEEA. The CDR3 DNA is TGTGCCAGCAGCTTACACGGGGAGCTGTTTTTT. This encodes CASSLHGELFF.

The chain is built from TRBV27 and TRBJ2-3; weak D call: TRBD1 (5 bases). CDR3 length: 13 residues. The germline V gene has CDR1 MNHEY and CDR2 SMNVEV (reference sequence). V was trimmed by 6 bases and J by 7 bases, leaving 14 bases between them. The CDR3 sequence is CASRSLGRNTQYF. The CDR3 nucleotides are TGTGCCAGCAGATCACTGGGGCGGAATACGCAGTATTTT.

J is TRBJ2-5 and V is TRBV5-1; the D is unclear. Trimming removed 0 bases at V and 7 bases at J, with 7 bases between. The V gene's germline CDR1 is SGHRS and CDR2 YFSETQ. This CDR3 has 12 residues. CDR3 residues: CASSLEFRTQYF. CDR3 in DNA: TGCGCCAGCAGCTTGGAGTTTAGGACCCAGTACTTC.

The gene calls are TRBV28 and TRBJ2-7; D might be TRBD2 (5 bases). Per the germline V gene, CDR1 is MDHEN and CDR2 is SYDVKM. The length of the CDR3 is 13 residues. The V gene lost 8 bases and the J gene lost 2 bases, with 13 bases spanning the gap. CDR3 bases: TGTGCCAGCCGGGCGGGCCCCCCCTACGAGCAGTACTTC. Translated: CASRAGPPYEQYF.